The 26 T cell receptor beta chains reported below all come from one sample, sequenced in a study of T cells after yellow fever vaccination (dated by TCRdb to 2018 to 2020). This sample's treatment or condition label indicates: live attenuated yellow fever vaccine strain. The library came from 5' RACE. Reads for this sample came from an Illumina NovaSeq 6000. TCRdb redid the processing of the public reads, applying fastp at Q25 and MiXCR, and retained in-frame beta chains. Merged by CDR3 protein, the rows form single entries marked with the most common genes and DNA. Recorded for this sample are 250,000 to 400,000 distinct CDR3 sequences; over 3.5% of them occurred a single time. About 26% of the sample comes from the top ten. The sequenced sample was PBMCs, obtained 5 days after the yellow fever booster vaccination. These receptors were collected from a man younger than 35 who received the YFV17D yellow fever vaccine.

This clonotype appeared many times. The chain uses TRBV4-3 and TRBJ2-7; D gene unclear. Trimming took 0 bases from V and 4 from J, leaving 16 bases between them. The germline V gene has CDR1 LGHNA and CDR2 YSLEER. CDR3 length: 16 amino acids. The CDR3 protein is CASSQDHGVLTYEQYF. The CDR3 coding sequence is TGCGCCAGCAGCCAAGATCATGGCGTCCTCACATACGAGCAGTACTTC.

V and J are TRBV7-3 and TRBJ2-5, with D uncertain. This CDR3 region has 18 residues. V lost 3 bases, J lost 2 bases, and 22 bases lay in between. Germline CDR1 and CDR2: SGHTA and FQGTGA. The CDR3: CASSFPPSDIDKQETQYF. CDR3 bases: TGTGCCAGCAGCTTCCCCCCGTCTGATATAGATAAGCAAGAGACCCAGTACTTC.

This clonotype occurred a few times. The chain carries TRBV24-1 and TRBJ1-5; D remains ambiguous. This CDR3 comprises 14 residues. Per the germline V gene, CDR1 is KGHDR and CDR2 is SFDVKD. Trimming took off 6 bases at V and 3 bases at J, with 11 bases between the two ends. CDR3 sequence (DNA): TGTGCCACCAGTCCTCCGGGGTACAATCAGCCCCAGCATTTT. Its translation is CATSPPGYNQPQHF.

This rearrangement joins TRBV11-3 to TRBJ2-1; D is ambiguous. Germline values: CDR1 SGHNT, CDR2 YENEEA. The CDR3 has 16 residues. V was pared by 1 base and J by 5 bases, with 15 bases between. The CDR3 reads CASSLAGRSIDNEQFF. The CDR3 nucleotides are TGTGCCAGCAGCTTAGCTGGCAGGAGTATAGACAATGAGCAGTTCTTC.

The V call is TRBV7-2, the J call TRBJ1-3; 8 bases are shared with TRBD1. The CDR3 is 15 amino acids. Per germline, CDR1 SGHTA and CDR2 FQGNSA. The V segment lost 7 bases and the J segment 4 bases; nucleotides outside the gene matches: 9. The CDR3 region is CASTLPGGAGNTIYF. The CDR3 nucleotides are TGTGCCAGCACTCTGCCAGGGGGCGCCGGAAACACCATATATTTT.

This clonotype has just a few counts. The chain carries TRBV3-1 and TRBJ1-1; D gene uncertain. The CDR3 covers 14 residues. CDR1 LGHDT and CDR2 YNNKEL come from the germline V gene (reference sequence). Trimming cost V 1 base and J 4 bases, with 10 bases left between them. CDR3 DNA: TGTGCCAGCAGCCAAGGGGCCACGGGCACTGAAGCTTTCTTT. Translated: CASSQGATGTEAFF.

V usage is TRBV5-1 and J usage is TRBJ1-1, with D hard to call. The CDR3 runs 13 residues. CDR1 and CDR2 (germline): SGHRS, YFSETQ. V was trimmed by 2 bases and J by 4 bases, leaving 9 bases between them. The CDR3 DNA reads as TGCGCCAGCAGCTTTCAAGTGCTCACTGAAGCTTTCTTT. Translating gives CASSFQVLTEAFF.

The chain carries TRBV28 and TRBJ2-4; D possibly corresponds to TRBD1 (6 bases). Between the trimmed V and J ends, which lost 4 bases and 4 bases, there was a span of 14 bases. This CDR3 region has 15 residues. Germline V gene data show CDR1 as MDHEN and CDR2 as SYDVKM. CDR3 DNA: TGTGCCAGCAGTTCCGGGACACCCAATAAAAACATTCAGTACTTC. Amino acid sequence: CASSSGTPNKNIQYF.

This clonotype has a handful of counts. The chain combines TRBV24-1 with TRBJ2-5; no reliable D call. V gave up 3 bases and J gave up 5 bases, with 9 bases separating them. Germline lookup yields CDR1 KGHDR and CDR2 SFDVKD. The CDR3 sequence is 13 residues long. Here the CDR3 DNA reads TGTGCCACCAGTGATCACGCTATGGAGACCCAGTACTTC. The encoded protein is CATSDHAMETQYF.

This clonotype was picked up many times. V usage is TRBV5-1 and J usage is TRBJ1-2; TRBD1 agrees at 8 bases. CDR3 length: 15 amino acids. Losses at the gene ends were 3 bases for V and 7 bases for J; bases not matched to a gene: 11. Per germline, CDR1 SGHRS and CDR2 YFSETQ. In nucleotides, the CDR3 is TGCGCCAGCAGCTACGATTCAGGGGGCGGAGGTGGCTACACCTTC. Its translation: CASSYDSGGGGGYTF.

In this sample, this clonotype turned up a few times. The V call is TRBV19, the J call TRBJ1-2; TRBD1 matches at 9 bases. CDR3 length equals 15 residues. Trimming took 9 bases from V and 3 from J; bases not matched to a gene: 11. The V gene's germline CDR1 is LNHDA and CDR2 SQIVND (reference sequence). The CDR3 here is CASAPGQGHDYGYTF. CDR3 nucleotide sequence: TGTGCCAGCGCCCCGGGACAGGGACATGACTATGGCTACACCTTC. Complete variable domain (other parts from reference TRBV19 and TRBJ1-2): DGGITQSPKYLFRKEGQNVTLSCEQNLNHDAMYWYRQDPGQGLRLIYYSQIVNDFQKGDIAEGYSVSREKKESFPLTVTSAQKNPTAFYLCASAPGQGHDYGYTFGSGTRLTVV.

This CDR3 is CASSFAGGNNEQFF. CDR3 sequence (DNA): TGTGCCAGCAGCTTCGCGGGGGGAAACAATGAGCAGTTCTTC. The chain combines TRBV5-4 with TRBJ2-1; 8 bases align to TRBD2. Germline assignment: CDR1 SGHNT and CDR2 YYREEE (reference sequence). Losses at the gene ends were 2 bases for V and 5 bases for J; bases not matched to a gene: 3. The CDR3 runs to 14 residues. Looking up the rest from reference TRBV5-4 and TRBJ2-1 gives the full variable domain: ETGVTQSPTHLIKTRGQQVTLRCSSQSGHNTVSWYQQALGQGPQFIFQYYREEENGRGNFPPRFSGLQFPNYSSELNVNALELDDSALYLCASSFAGGNNEQFFGPGTRLTVL.

This clonotype was recorded a few times. DNA of the CDR3: TGCGCCAGCAGCTCGGGGACTAGGGTCGATGAGCAGTTCTTC. Translated, it gives CASSSGTRVDEQFF. V is TRBV5-1 and J is TRBJ2-1; TRBD2 matches 8 bases. The CDR3 loop spans 14 amino acids. CDR1 and CDR2 (germline): SGHRS, YFSETQ. The V and J ends lost 3 bases and 8 bases, in that order; junction bases with no gene match: 7.

This clonotype was picked up a small number of times. The V and J genes are TRBV18 and TRBJ1-2, with D tentatively TRBD1 (6 bases). Germline V gene lookup returns CDR1 KGHSH and CDR2 LQKENI. The CDR3 sequence is 13 residues long. The germline V and J ends were trimmed by 3 bases and 3 bases, with 8 bases remaining between them. CDR3: CASSPDSDYGYTF. Written as DNA, the CDR3 is TGTGCCAGCTCACCGGACAGCGACTATGGCTACACCTTC.

This clonotype was seen more than once but under ten times. V gene TRBV25-1 combines with J gene TRBJ1-1; D uncertain. Germline-derived CDR1 and CDR2 are MGHDK and SYGVNS. Trimming removed 10 bases at V and 1 base at J, with 7 bases between. This CDR3 has 11 residues. The CDR3 loop is CATGRNTEAFF. The CDR3 nucleotides are TGTGCCACCGGAAGGAACACTGAAGCTTTCTTT.

This clonotype was picked up a small number of times. The chain combines TRBV4-3 with TRBJ2-1; D uncertain. The ends were cut back, 0 bases at V and 5 bases at J, with 5 bases in the middle. Germline values: CDR1 LGHNA, CDR2 YSLEER. This CDR3 region has 13 residues. As DNA, the CDR3 is TGCGCCAGCAGCCAAGATGTGGACAATGAGCAGTTCTTC. The encoded protein is CASSQDVDNEQFF.

This clonotype was seen at least ten times. The chain has TRBV7-7 and TRBJ2-3, with 14 bases lining up with TRBD2. This CDR3 spans 15 amino acids. CDR1 is SSHAT, CDR2 FNYEAQ, per germline (reference sequence). The V gene end was trimmed by 5 bases and the J gene end by 6 bases; junction bases not matched to a gene: 4. As DNA, the CDR3 is TGTGCCAGCAGCCCGGGACTAGCGGGGGTGGATACGCAGTATTTT. Its translation is CASSPGLAGVDTQYF.

This clonotype was recorded a few times. The chain carries TRBV29-1 and TRBJ2-3; 9 bases agree with TRBD1. The CDR3 covers 13 residues. Germline V lookup: CDR1 SQVTM, CDR2 ANQGSEA. V was pared by 6 bases and J by 2 bases, with 3 bases of the junction left unmatched. CDR3 sequence reads: CSVRDRDTDTQYF. For the CDR3, the DNA is TGCAGCGTCCGGGACAGGGACACAGATACGCAGTATTTT.

The V and J genes are TRBV7-2 and TRBJ1-3, with D possibly TRBD1 on 6 matching bases. This CDR3 spans 15 amino acids. V was pared by 5 bases and J by 0 bases, with 11 bases between. CDR1 and CDR2 from the germline V gene are SGHTA and FQGNSA. The CDR3 sequence is CASSPGGASGNTIYF. As DNA, the CDR3 is TGTGCCAGCAGCCCCGGGGGGGCCTCTGGAAACACCATATATTTT.

In this sample, this clonotype turned up a few times. The rearrangement uses TRBV7-9 and TRBJ2-1; no definite D call. The germline V gene has CDR1 SEHNR and CDR2 FQNEAQ (reference sequence). This CDR3 spans 12 amino acids. Between the trimmed V and J ends, which lost 6 bases and 7 bases, there was a span of 10 bases. The CDR3 protein is CASSSRRNEQFF. The CDR3 region has the DNA TGTGCCAGCAGTTCTAGGCGGAATGAGCAGTTCTTC.

This clonotype was counted many times. The chain joins TRBV29-1 to TRBJ2-1; no firm D call. The CDR3 runs to 15 residues. In germline, CDR1 is SQVTM, CDR2 ANQGSEA. The V end lost 0 bases, the J end lost 0 bases, and 9 bases lay between the germline ends. For the CDR3, the DNA is TGCAGCGTTGAAGATCTCGAGAGCTCCTACAATGAGCAGTTCTTC. Protein product: CSVEDLESSYNEQFF.

This rearrangement joins TRBV20-1 to TRBJ2-3; 11 bases are a match to TRBD2. CDR1 and CDR2 from the germline V gene are DFQATT and SNEGSKA (reference sequence). This CDR3 region has 15 residues. The V segment lost 4 bases and the J segment 2 bases; nucleotides outside the gene matches: 5. The CDR3 protein is CSAKGTSGITDTQYF. CDR3 sequence (DNA): TGCAGTGCTAAAGGGACTAGCGGAATCACAGATACGCAGTATTTT.

The chain recombines TRBV7-2 with TRBJ1-1, with unresolved D. Trimming stripped 0 bases from V and 9 bases from J, with 11 bases between. CDR1 is SGHTA, CDR2 FQGNSA, per germline. The CDR3 contains 13 residues. The CDR3 DNA is TGTGCCAGCAGCTTAGCTGGGGTTGGCCAAGCTTTCTTT. The encoded protein is CASSLAGVGQAFF.

The V gene is TRBV9, the J gene TRBJ2-5; TRBD2 agrees at 7 bases. Germline V lookup: CDR1 SGDLS, CDR2 YYNGEE. V was pared by 4 bases and J by 4 bases, with 4 bases of the junction left unmatched. The CDR3 is 13 residues long. The CDR3 region has the DNA TGTGCCAGCAGCAAGCGGGGCATAGAGACCCAGTACTTC. Translated: CASSKRGIETQYF.

In this sample, this clonotype turned up many times. The chain couples TRBV28 to TRBJ1-5; D perhaps matches TRBD1 (6 bases). The CDR3 extends over 17 amino acids. Per germline, CDR1 MDHEN and CDR2 SYDVKM. V was cut by 1 base and J by 1 base, with 14 bases left in between. The CDR3 nucleotides are TGTGCCAGCAGTTTATTGCAGGGGAGTAGGAGCAATCAGCCCCAGCATTTT. This codes for CASSLLQGSRSNQPQHF.

This clonotype was seen many times. This chain uses TRBV6-5 with TRBJ2-7; 8 nucleotides align to TRBD1. CDR1 MNHEY and CDR2 SVGAGI come from the germline V gene. The CDR3 sequence is 15 residues long. The V and J ends lost 5 bases and 7 bases, in that order; junction bases with no gene match: 13. The CDR3: CASSMWTGTFEEQYF. The CDR3 region has the DNA TGTGCCAGCAGTATGTGGACAGGGACCTTCGAGGAGCAGTACTTC.